The entry below describes one TCR beta chain. Antigen unknown. Via MiXCR, TCRdb re-called the reads, giving one row per CDR3 protein. The sample carries around 900,000 distinct CDR3 sequences, 25% to 40% recorded once. This specimen comes from a study of T cell repertoires in cytomegalovirus infection. Germline CDR1 and CDR2: MNHEY and SVGAGI. This CDR3 comprises 14 residues. The junction had 3 bases not matched to a gene; V was cut back by 2 bases and J by 6 bases. The chain combines TRBV6-5 with TRBJ2-1, with 8 bases aligning to TRBD1. The sample in question was cultured CD8+ T cells from PBMCs, obtained from culture after CMV antigen stimulation. The clonotype comes from a human donor in good health (CMV status not recorded). Some clones in this sample may be carry-over from other donors' samples. CDR3 protein: CASSYPGQGNEQFF. CDR3 DNA: TGTGCCAGCAGTTACCCCGGACAGGGCAATGAGCAGTTCTTC.